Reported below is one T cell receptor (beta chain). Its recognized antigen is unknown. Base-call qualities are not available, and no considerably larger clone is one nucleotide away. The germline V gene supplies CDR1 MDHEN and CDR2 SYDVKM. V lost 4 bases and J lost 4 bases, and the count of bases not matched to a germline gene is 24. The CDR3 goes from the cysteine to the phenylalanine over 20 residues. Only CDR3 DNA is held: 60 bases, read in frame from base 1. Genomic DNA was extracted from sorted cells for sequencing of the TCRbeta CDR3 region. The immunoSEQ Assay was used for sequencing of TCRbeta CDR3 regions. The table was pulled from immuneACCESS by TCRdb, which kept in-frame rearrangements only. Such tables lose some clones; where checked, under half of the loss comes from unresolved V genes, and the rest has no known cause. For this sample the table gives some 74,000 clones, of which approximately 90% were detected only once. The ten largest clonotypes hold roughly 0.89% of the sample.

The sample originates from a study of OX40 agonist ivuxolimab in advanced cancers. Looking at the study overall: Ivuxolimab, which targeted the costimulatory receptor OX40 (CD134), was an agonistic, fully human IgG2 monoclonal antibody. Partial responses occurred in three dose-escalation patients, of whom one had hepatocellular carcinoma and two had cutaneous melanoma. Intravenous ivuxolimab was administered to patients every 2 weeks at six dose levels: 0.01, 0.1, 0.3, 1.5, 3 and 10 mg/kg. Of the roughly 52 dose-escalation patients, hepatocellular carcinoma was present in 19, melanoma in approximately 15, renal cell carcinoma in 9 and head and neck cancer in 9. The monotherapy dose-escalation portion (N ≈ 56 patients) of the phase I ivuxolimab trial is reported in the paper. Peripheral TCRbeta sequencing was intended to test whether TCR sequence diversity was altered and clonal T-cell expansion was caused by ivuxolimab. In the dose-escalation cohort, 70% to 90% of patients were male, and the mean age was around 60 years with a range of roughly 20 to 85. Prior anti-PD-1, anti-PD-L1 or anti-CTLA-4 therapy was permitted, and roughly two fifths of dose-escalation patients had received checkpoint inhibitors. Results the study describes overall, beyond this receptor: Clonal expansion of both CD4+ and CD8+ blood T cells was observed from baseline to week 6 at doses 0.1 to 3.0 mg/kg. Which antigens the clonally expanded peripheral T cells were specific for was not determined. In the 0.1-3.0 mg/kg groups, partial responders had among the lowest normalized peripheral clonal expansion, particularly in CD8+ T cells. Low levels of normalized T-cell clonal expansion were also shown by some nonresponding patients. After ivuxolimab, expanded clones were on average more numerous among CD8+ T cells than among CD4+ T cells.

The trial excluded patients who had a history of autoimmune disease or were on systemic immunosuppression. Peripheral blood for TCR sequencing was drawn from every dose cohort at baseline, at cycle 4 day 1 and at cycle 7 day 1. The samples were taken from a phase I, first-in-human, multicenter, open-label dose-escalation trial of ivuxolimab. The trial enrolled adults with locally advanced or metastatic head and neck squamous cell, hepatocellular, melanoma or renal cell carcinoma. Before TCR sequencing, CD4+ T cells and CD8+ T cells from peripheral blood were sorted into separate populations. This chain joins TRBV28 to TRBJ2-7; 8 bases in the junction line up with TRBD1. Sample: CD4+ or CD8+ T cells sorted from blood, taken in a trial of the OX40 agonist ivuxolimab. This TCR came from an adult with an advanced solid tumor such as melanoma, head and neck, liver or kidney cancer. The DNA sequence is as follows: TGTGCCAGCAGTTCCAACCGCCGGGACAGGCCCCTCAAAAGGGGGTACGAGCAGTACTTC. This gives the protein CASSSNRRDRPLKRGYEQYF. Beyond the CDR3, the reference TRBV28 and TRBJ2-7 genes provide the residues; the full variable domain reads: DVKVTQSSRYLVKRTGEKVFLECVQDMDHENMFWYRQDPGLGLRLIYFSYDVKMKEKGDIPEGYSVSREKKERFSLILESASTNQTSMYLCASSSNRRDRPLKRGYEQYFGPGTRLTVT.